The entry below gives a single T cell receptor (beta chain) sequence along with its context. Its antigen remains unknown. These data belong to a study of OX40 agonist ivuxolimab in advanced cancers. Across the study: Ivuxolimab is a fully human IgG2 antibody that activates OX40 (CD134). Overall study findings and caveats: Among the lowest peripheral clonal expansion occurred in 0.1-3.0 mg/kg partial responders.

Blood was sampled at baseline, cycle 4 day 1, and cycle 7 day 1. Germline CDR1 and CDR2: SGHRS and YFSETQ. The germline V and J ends were trimmed by 3 bases and 0 bases, with 12 bases remaining between them. The CDR3 sequence is 15 residues long. Assay: immunoSEQ multiplex PCR; the TCRdb copy retains only in-frame clones and omits some. This sample has tens of thousands of clones, with approximately 73% found just once. The TCR sequence derives from an adult with an advanced solid tumor such as melanoma, head and neck, liver or kidney cancer. The sequencing here drew on CD4+ or CD8+ T cells sorted from blood, taken in a trial of the OX40 agonist ivuxolimab. The J gene is TRBJ2-5, the V gene TRBV5-1; no reliable D call. CDR3 nucleotide sequence: TGCGCCAGCAGCTCATCTCCTACAGACCAAGAGACCCAGTACTTC. Amino acid sequence: CASSSSPTDQETQYF.